These T cell receptor beta chains were read from a single sample in a study of blood T cell repertoires in COVID-19. Assay used: immunoSEQ multiplex PCR; TCRdb lists only in-frame clones, some missing. The sample has roughly 380,000 clones, around 89% seen once. Sequences were obtained from peripheral blood. These TCRs come from a woman aged 40 to 49 with COVID-19, enrolled during active disease. Each CDR3 is given with its conserved first and last residue.

J gene | V gene | CDR3 protein
TRBJ1-1 | TRBV19 | CASSDGQLNTEAFF
TRBJ1-6 | TRBV19 | CASNKPGVGANSPLHF
TRBJ2-3 | TRBV7-3 | CASSPLGQGLSDTQYF
TRBJ1-1 | TRBV7-9 | CASSPGQVGRTEAFF
TRBJ1-2 | TRBV28 | CASSLRGSGTYGYTF
TRBJ2-3 | TRBV30 | CAWSRTGVIKDTQYF
TRBJ2-1 | TRBV7-2 | CASSRAGDEQFF
TRBJ1-1 | TRBV3-1/TRBV3-2 | CASSQVSVNTEAFF
TRBJ2-2 | TRBV9 | CASSQRLAGGGLTGELFF
TRBJ2-1 | TRBV5-4 | CASSTLSSYNEQFF
TRBJ1-1 | TRBV7-2 | CASSLDTTYTEAFF
TRBJ1-5 | TRBV19 | CASSMRVNQPQHF
TRBJ1-5 | TRBV28 | CAIVRDRGYQPQHF
TRBJ2-1 | TRBV4-3 | CASSQQRRVGNEQFF
TRBJ1-4 | TRBV18 | CASSLIQGPNEKLFF
TRBJ1-6 | TRBV27 | CASSPGTGPSPLHF
TRBJ2-3 | TRBV11-2 | CASRKRESGTDTQYF
TRBJ2-5 | TRBV18 | CASSPSSQVGQERTQYF
TRBJ1-1 | TRBV6-2/TRBV6-3 | CASSWDFRGTEAFF
TRBJ1-1 | TRBV3-1/TRBV3-2 | CASSQDGTRGAFF